The 5 T cell receptor beta chains below were found in one sample sequenced in a study of cytomegalovirus exposure and HLA in healthy donors. Profiled with immunoSEQ multiplex PCR; TCRdb holds only in-frame clones, not every one. The sample shows about 58,000 clones, over 85% of them seen only once. Sequenced material: PBMCs. The receptors were gathered from a man aged 18 to 30 in good health and CMV-seronegative.

DNA of the CDR3: TGTGCCAGCAGTAGGCCTCAGGGCCGGGAAAAACTGTTTTTT. It translates to CASSRPQGREKLFF. V gene TRBV2 combines with J gene TRBJ1-4, with a possible D match to TRBD1 (5 bases). The CDR3 sequence is 14 residues long. The germline V gene encodes CDR1 SNHLY and CDR2 FYNNEI. V gave up 5 bases and J gave up 8 bases, with 15 bases separating them.

V is TRBV27 and J is TRBJ2-1; no reliable D call. Germline-derived CDR1 and CDR2 are MNHEY and SMNVEV (reference sequence). The V end was cut by 2 bases, the J end by 5 bases, with 7 bases between. This CDR3 region has 13 residues. The CDR3: CASSLLQNNEQFF. The CDR3 DNA is TGTGCCAGCAGTTTACTTCAGAACAATGAGCAGTTCTTC.

The V gene is TRBV6-1, the J gene TRBJ2-7; D remains unclear. The CDR3 spans 15 residues. V was trimmed by 1 base and J by 0 bases, leaving 10 bases between them. Germline V lookup: CDR1 MNHNS, CDR2 SASEGT. As DNA, the CDR3 is TGTGCCAGCAGTGAAGGTATGGGCCCCTCCTACGAGCAGTACTTC. It translates to CASSEGMGPSYEQYF.

CDR3 in amino acids: CTSSQDCGYTDTQYF. The CDR3 DNA follows: TGCACCAGCAGCCAAGACTGCGGATACACAGATACGCAGTATTTT. The V and J genes are TRBV1 and TRBJ2-3; TRBD2 reflects the table's D call only, with no check against the DNA. TRBV1 represents a pseudogene. The CDR3 is 15 amino acids.

This chain joins TRBV30 and TRBJ2-7; no firm D call. The length of the CDR3 is 14 residues. Per germline, CDR1 GTSNPN and CDR2 SVGIG (reference sequence). Trimming stripped 3 bases from V and 6 bases from J, with 18 bases between. The CDR3 here is CAWSHSELSSEQYF. The CDR3 DNA reads as TGTGCCTGGAGCCATTCCGAGCTTAGTTCCGAGCAGTACTTC.